These T cell receptor beta chains were read from a single sample in a study of shared clonotypes between healthy human individuals. Clones were sequenced by immunoSEQ multiplex PCR, and TCRdb holds only the in-frame ones, with some missing. Among approximately 650,000 clones listed, about 95% were seen once. Input material: naive CD8+ T cells sorted from blood. The receptors derive from a woman aged 30 to 39 in good health. CDR3s include the opening cysteine and the closing phenylalanine or tryptophan. A D gene is named only where the DNA matches it firmly. For some rows the clone size is stated as once, few or many, or as a class when expanded; others skip it.

D gene: TRBD1; J gene: TRBJ2-3; clone size: once; V gene: TRBV5-5; CDR3 DNA: TGTGCCAGCAGCTTAGTGGGACAGCCTATCTCTACAGATACGCAGTATTTT; CDR3 protein: CASSLVGQPISTDTQYF
D gene: TRBD2; J gene: TRBJ2-1; clone size: .; V gene: TRBV2; CDR3 DNA: TGTGCCAGCAGCATAGCGGGAGGGAGCTCCTACAATGAGCAGTTCTTC; CDR3 protein: CASSIAGGSSYNEQFF
D gene: TRBD1; J gene: TRBJ2-3; clone size: few; V gene: TRBV13; CDR3 DNA: TGTGCCAGCAGCCATGGGACAGGCACAGATACGCAGTATTTT; CDR3 protein: CASSHGTGTDTQYF
D gene: .; J gene: TRBJ2-7; clone size: .; V gene: TRBV10-2; CDR3 DNA: TGCGCCAGCAGTGAGATGTTCGAGCAGTACTTC; CDR3 protein: CASSEMFEQYF
D gene: TRBD2; J gene: TRBJ2-7; clone size: .; V gene: TRBV27; CDR3 DNA: TGTGCCAGCAGTTTGCGGGAGGACTACGAGCAGTACTTC; CDR3 protein: CASSLREDYEQYF
D gene: TRBD2; J gene: TRBJ2-7; clone size: .; V gene: TRBV28; CDR3 DNA: TGTGCCAGCAGTCTAATAGCGGGGGGGCGGATTTCTGCCGAGCAGTACTTC; CDR3 protein: CASSLIAGGRISAEQYF
D gene: TRBD1; J gene: TRBJ2-3; clone size: .; V gene: TRBV7-8; CDR3 DNA: TGTGCCAGCAGCCAACAGGGGGCGTGGGATACGCAGTATTTT; CDR3 protein: CASSQQGAWDTQYF
D gene: .; J gene: TRBJ2-7; clone size: once; V gene: TRBV6-5; CDR3 DNA: TGTGCCAGCTCCCCCAGCCAGGGTCTCGAGCAGTACTTC; CDR3 protein: CASSPSQGLEQYF
D gene: .; J gene: TRBJ1-1; clone size: .; V gene: TRBV9; CDR3 DNA: TGTGCCAGCAGCTTCACGAACACTGAAGCTTTCTTT; CDR3 protein: CASSFTNTEAFF
D gene: .; J gene: TRBJ1-2; clone size: .; V gene: TRBV6-4; CDR3 DNA: TGTGCCAGCAGGGAGGACCTGATGGGCTATGGCTACACCTTC; CDR3 protein: CASREDLMGYGYTF
D gene: .; J gene: TRBJ1-2; clone size: .; V gene: TRBV29-1; CDR3 DNA: TGCAGCGTTGAACAGGTTGAGTATGGCTACACCTTC; CDR3 protein: CSVEQVEYGYTF
D gene: .; J gene: TRBJ2-7; clone size: .; V gene: TRBV6-5; CDR3 DNA: TGTGCCAGCAGACCCCAGACTCAACCCTACGAGCAGTACTTC; CDR3 protein: CASRPQTQPYEQYF
D gene: TRBD2; J gene: TRBJ2-7; clone size: once; V gene: TRBV29-1; CDR3 DNA: TGCAGCGTTGAAGACCTGACTAGCGGAAGGGGCGAGCAGTACTTC; CDR3 protein: CSVEDLTSGRGEQYF
D gene: .; J gene: TRBJ1-4; clone size: .; V gene: TRBV2; CDR3 DNA: TGTGCCAGCAGTGATTCCCCCGAGGGGGAAAAACTGTTTTTT; CDR3 protein: CASSDSPEGEKLFF